This T cell receptor (beta chain) appears in the sequencing data of a study of human T cells and chemical hapten exposure. One entry per CDR3 protein, called by TCRdb with MiXCR from the RACE reads. The table shows 55,000 to 75,000 distinct CDR3 sequences, with about 7% occurring only once. The time point is: pre-sensitization, week 0. The treatment here: therapeutic diphenylcyclopropenone sensitization with weekly scalp DPC. The length of the CDR3 is 18 residues. Trimming at V came to 5 bases and at J to 0 bases, leaving 13 bases not matched to a gene. CDR1 MNHEY and CDR2 SMNVEV come from the germline V gene (reference sequence).

This chain uses TRBV27 with TRBJ1-2; 9 bases line up with TRBD1. The material was whole blood, obtained in connection with sensitization to the hapten diphenylcyclopropenone (DPC). This receptor was identified in a woman aged 25 to 45 with alopecia areata. Some clones in this sample may be carry-over from other donors' samples. In nucleotides, the CDR3 is TGTGCCAGCAGTCACAGGGACAGGGTATCGTTAGCTAACTATGGCTACACCTTC. Encoded protein: CASSHRDRVSLANYGYTF.